This T cell receptor beta chain came from a study of spatial heterogeneity in lung cancer. At the level of the study: Raw-read counts averaged over ten per unique TCR and UMI combination. Study observations and caveats: Ubiquitous expanded tumor TCRs surfaced in blood more at resection than they did at follow-up.

With V trimmed by 0 bases and J by 4 bases, 12 bases remained unmatched. The CDR3 loop spans 17 amino acids. The germline gives CDR1 SGDLS, CDR2 YYNGEE. At least ten counts were recorded for this clonotype. The antigen is undetermined. The time point: sample taken at primary tumor resection. No cells were sorted before sequencing. The whole RNA sequenced was extracted from tumor, nontumor lung or frozen PBMC. Each CDR3 protein gets one entry after TCRdb re-called the 5' RACE reads with MiXCR. The table lists approximately 92,000 distinct CDR3 sequences, roughly 12% of them singletons. The clonotype comes from a male donor with early-stage non-small cell lung cancer. Sequenced here: PBMCs, sampled at surgery. The genes are TRBV9 and TRBJ2-7, with 8 bases aligning to TRBD2. As DNA, the CDR3 is TGTGCCAGCAGCGTAGGGGGAACTAGCGGCATATTTTACGAGCAGTACTTC. Amino acids: CASSVGGTSGIFYEQYF.